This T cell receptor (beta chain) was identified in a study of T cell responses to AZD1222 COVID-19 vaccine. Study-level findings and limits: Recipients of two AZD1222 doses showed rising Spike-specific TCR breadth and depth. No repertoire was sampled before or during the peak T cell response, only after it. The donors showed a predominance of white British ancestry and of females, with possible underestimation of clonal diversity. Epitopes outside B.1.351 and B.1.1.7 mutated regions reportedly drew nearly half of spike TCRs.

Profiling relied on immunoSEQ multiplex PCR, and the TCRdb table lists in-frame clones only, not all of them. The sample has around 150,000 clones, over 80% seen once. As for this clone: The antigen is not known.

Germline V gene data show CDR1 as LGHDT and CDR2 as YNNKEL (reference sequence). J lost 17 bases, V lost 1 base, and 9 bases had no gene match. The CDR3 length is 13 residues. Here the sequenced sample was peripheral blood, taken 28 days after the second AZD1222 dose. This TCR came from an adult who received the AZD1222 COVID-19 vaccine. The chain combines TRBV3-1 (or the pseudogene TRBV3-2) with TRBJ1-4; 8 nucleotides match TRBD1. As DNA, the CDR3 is TGTGCCAGCAGCCAAGGACAGGGGTTCCCAGTATTTTTT. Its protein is CASSQGQGFPVFF.